The 18 T cell receptor beta chains reported below all come from one sample, sequenced in a study of T cell responses to AZD1222 COVID-19 vaccine. Only in-frame clones appear in the TCRdb table, and some are missing; sequencing was by immunoSEQ multiplex PCR. Of roughly 150,000 clones listed, roughly nine tenths are singletons. The sample was peripheral blood, taken on day 0 of AZD1222 vaccination. These receptors originate from an adult in good health.

The chain joins TRBV29-1 to TRBJ2-2, with D tentatively TRBD1 or TRBD2 (5 bases each). Trimming cost V 6 bases and J 0 bases, with 11 bases left between them. Germline V lookup: CDR1 SQVTM, CDR2 ANQGSEA. The CDR3 spans 14 residues. CDR3 protein: CSVLGTANTGELFF. The CDR3 DNA follows: TGCAGCGTCCTCGGGACGGCGAACACCGGGGAGCTGTTTTTT.

This clone was seen only once. The J gene is TRBJ2-3, the V gene TRBV11-3; a possible D gene is TRBD1 (5 bases). The germline V and J ends were trimmed by 0 bases and 3 bases, with 10 bases remaining between them. The CDR3 runs to 15 residues. Germline V CDR1 and CDR2: SGHNT, YENEEA. This chain's CDR3 is CASSLERGFTDTQYF. CDR3 nucleotide sequence: TGTGCCAGCAGCTTAGAAAGGGGTTTTACAGATACGCAGTATTTT.

The genes are TRBV7-3 and TRBJ2-2; D remains ambiguous. This CDR3 has 13 amino acids. Germline V lookup: CDR1 SGHTA, CDR2 FQGTGA. The V end was cut by 4 bases, the J end by 0 bases, with 3 bases between. CDR3 region: CASSSSNTGELFF. For the CDR3, the DNA is TGTGCCAGCAGCTCATCGAACACCGGGGAGCTGTTTTTT.

CDR3 region: CASSSGALNTEAFF. The CDR3, as DNA: TGTGCCAGCAGTTCAGGGGCCCTGAACACTGAAGCTTTCTTT. The genes are TRBV28 and TRBJ1-1; D is possibly TRBD1 (6 bases). The germline V gene encodes CDR1 MDHEN and CDR2 SYDVKM. V was trimmed by 4 bases and J by 0 bases, leaving 9 bases between them. This CDR3 has 14 amino acids.

The chain couples TRBV28 to TRBJ1-5; 7 bases are shared with TRBD1. With V trimmed by 4 bases and J by 3 bases, 12 bases remained unmatched. The CDR3 has 17 residues. Germline CDR1 MDHEN, CDR2 SYDVKM. The CDR3 reads CASSSTFIDRANQPQHF. In DNA form, the CDR3 reads TGTGCCAGCAGTTCCACTTTTATAGACAGGGCCAATCAGCCCCAGCATTTT.

This chain links TRBV6-5 with TRBJ1-4; TRBD1 matches at 8 bases. This CDR3 region has 15 residues. Germline V gives CDR1 MNHEY, CDR2 SVGAGI. J was trimmed by 8 bases and V by 0 bases; bases with no gene match: 5. Here the CDR3 reads CASSYSTRGQEKLFF. The CDR3 nucleotides read TGTGCCAGCAGTTACTCGACCAGGGGGCAGGAAAAACTGTTTTTT.

In the case of this clone: Mismatch with germline at one junction end may stem from a read error. The chain recombines TRBV7-7 with TRBJ2-7, with 8 bases lining up with TRBD1. Germline-derived CDR1 and CDR2 are SSHAT and FNYEAQ (reference sequence). CDR3 length equals 13 residues. In DNA, the CDR3 is TGTGCTAGCAGCCCGGACAGGGATCGCGAGCAGTACTTC. Translating it yields CASSPDRDREQYF.

The chain combines TRBV3-1 (or the pseudogene TRBV3-2) with TRBJ2-5, with 7 nucleotides matching TRBD2. The junction had 13 bases not matched to a gene; V was cut back by 4 bases and J by 2 bases. Germline lookup yields CDR1 LGHDT and CDR2 YNNKEL (reference sequence). The CDR3 runs 17 residues. CDR3 sequence reads: CASSLRGVASGQETQYF. The CDR3 DNA reads as TGTGCCAGCAGCCTCAGAGGTGTGGCTAGCGGACAAGAGACCCAGTACTTC.

The J gene is TRBJ2-3, the V gene TRBV11-1; D uncertain. V was pared by 6 bases and J by 3 bases, with 16 bases between. CDR1 is SGHAT and CDR2 is FQDESV in the germline V gene (reference sequence). The CDR3 extends over 15 amino acids. The CDR3 sequence is CASSRQDLVTDTQYF. CDR3 nucleotide sequence: TGTGCCAGCAGTAGACAAGACTTGGTTACAGATACGCAGTATTTT.

V usage is TRBV6-1 and J usage is TRBJ1-1; TRBD1 might be the D (6 bases). In germline, CDR1 is MNHNS, CDR2 SASEGT. The CDR3 is 17 residues long. Trimming took 1 base from V and 0 from J, leaving 15 bases between them. For the CDR3, the DNA is TGTGCCAGCAGTGAAGGCAGGGGACCATATATGAACACTGAAGCTTTCTTT. Its protein product is CASSEGRGPYMNTEAFF.

This chain connects TRBV7-9 to TRBJ1-3; 7 bases match TRBD1. Germline CDR1 SEHNR, CDR2 FQNEAQ (reference sequence). V lost 5 bases to trimming and J lost 4 bases; unmatched junction nucleotides: 11. The CDR3 loop spans 16 amino acids. Here the CDR3 DNA reads TGTGCCAGCAGCGGTACAGGGGCCGCTGGGGGAAACACCATATATTTT. It encodes CASSGTGAAGGNTIYF.

The count of this clone is one. The genes are TRBV30 and TRBJ2-5, with 7 bases that match TRBD2. After removal of 2 bases from V and 3 bases from J, the junction contained 9 bases not matched to a gene. The germline gives CDR1 GTSNPN, CDR2 SVGIG (reference sequence). This CDR3 has 15 amino acids. The CDR3 sequence is CAWSRGVLAEETQYF. CDR3 sequence (DNA): TGTGCCTGGAGTCGCGGGGTCCTAGCGGAAGAGACCCAGTACTTC.

The chain employs TRBV12-3 or TRBV12-4 and TRBJ1-5, with no clear D. CDR3 length: 13 amino acids. V was cut by 5 bases and J by 5 bases, with 10 bases left in between. The CDR3 DNA is TGTGCCAGCAGTCGGACGGAATATCAGCCCCAGCATTTT. Its translation: CASSRTEYQPQHF.

The chain carries TRBV6-6 and TRBJ2-1; D may be TRBD1 or TRBD2 (5 bases each). The V and J ends lost 5 bases and 5 bases respectively, with 16 bases between them. The germline CDR1 and CDR2 sequences are MNHNY and SVGAGI (reference sequence). There are 15 residues in the CDR3. Here the CDR3 reads CASSQRGTRDNEQFF. CDR3 bases: TGTGCCAGCAGTCAAAGAGGGACGCGTGACAATGAGCAGTTCTTC.

The chain carries TRBV19 and TRBJ1-5; D not resolved. This CDR3 is 14 amino acids long. V was clipped by 3 bases and J by 7 bases, with 13 bases between them. Germline V gives CDR1 LNHDA, CDR2 SQIVND (reference sequence). CDR3 residues: CASSMLQSNQPQHF. In DNA form, the CDR3 reads TGTGCCAGTAGTATGTTACAGTCGAACCAGCCCCAGCATTTT.

CDR3 in DNA: TGTGCCGGTGGAGGAGGGGCTCAAGAGACCCAGTACTTC. It specifies CAGGGGAQETQYF. The rearrangement joins TRBV10-3 to TRBJ2-5; D may be TRBD2 (6 bases). Trimming removed 11 bases at V and 2 bases at J, with 15 bases between. CDR3 length equals 13 residues. Per germline, CDR1 ENHRY and CDR2 SYGVKD.

The chain joins TRBV30 to TRBJ1-2; 9 bases are shared with TRBD1. Germline V CDR1 and CDR2: GTSNPN, SVGIG (reference sequence). The CDR3 spans 12 residues. J was trimmed by 6 bases and V by 3 bases; bases with no gene match: 2. CDR3: CAWRDRGNGYTF. The CDR3 DNA is TGTGCCTGGAGGGACAGGGGAAATGGCTACACCTTC.

In this sample, this clone turned up a few times. This sequence joins TRBV14 and TRBJ2-4; tentative D call: TRBD2 (7 bases). CDR1 SGHDN and CDR2 FVKESK come from the germline V gene. With 5 bases removed from V and 8 bases from J, the gap between germline ends came to 13 bases. This CDR3 region has 13 residues. This CDR3 reads CASSAGARDIQYF. The CDR3 nucleotides are TGTGCCAGCAGCGCGGGGGCGAGGGACATTCAGTACTTC.